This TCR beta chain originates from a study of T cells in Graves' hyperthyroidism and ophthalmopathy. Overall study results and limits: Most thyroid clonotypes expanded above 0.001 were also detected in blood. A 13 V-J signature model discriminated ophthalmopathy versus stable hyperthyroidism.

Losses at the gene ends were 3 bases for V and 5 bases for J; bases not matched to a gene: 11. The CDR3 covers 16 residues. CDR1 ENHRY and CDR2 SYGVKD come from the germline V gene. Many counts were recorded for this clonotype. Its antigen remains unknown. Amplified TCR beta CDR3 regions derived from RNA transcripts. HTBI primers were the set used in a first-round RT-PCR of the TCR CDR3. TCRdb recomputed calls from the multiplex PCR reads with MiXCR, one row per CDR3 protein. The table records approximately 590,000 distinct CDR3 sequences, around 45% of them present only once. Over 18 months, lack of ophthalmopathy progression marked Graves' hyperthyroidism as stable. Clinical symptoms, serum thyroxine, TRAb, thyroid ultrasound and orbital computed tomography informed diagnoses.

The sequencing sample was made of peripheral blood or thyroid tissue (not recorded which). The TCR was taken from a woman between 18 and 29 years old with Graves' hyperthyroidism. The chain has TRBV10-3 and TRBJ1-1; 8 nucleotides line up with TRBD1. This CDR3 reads CAISDRGLVRGTEAFF. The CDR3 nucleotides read TGTGCCATCAGTGACAGGGGGCTTGTGAGGGGAACTGAAGCTTTCTTT.